This paragraph reports one T cell receptor (beta chain). This clonotype was seen a handful of times. This receptor's antigen is unknown. No per-base quality is available; no much larger clone lies one base away. The sample belongs to a study of response to subunit inactivated influenza vaccine (dated by TCRdb to 2016 to 2019). As for the study more broadly: Deep quantitative T cell receptor repertoire profiling was used in the study to track responses to a trivalent subunit inactivated influenza vaccine. The paper's findings and limits, for the study overall: It was suggested by the authors that each seasonal influenza vaccination may recruit only a limited number of new T cells.

The CDR3 starts with the cysteine, ends with the phenylalanine, and has 16 residues. The kept DNA is CDR3 alone, 48 bases in frame from the first base. Compared with germline, V lacks 4 bases and J lacks 2 bases; bases without a gene match: 5. For CDR1 and CDR2, the germline V gene lists SGHDN and FVKESK. Receptor amplification or capture employed RT-PCR. Sequenced using an Illumina HiSeq 2500. The public reads were quality trimmed at Q25 with fastp and then assembled into clones with MiXCR by TCRdb, keeping productive beta chains. Every distinct CDR3 protein forms one entry, paired with its most common genes and DNA. The sample yields approximately 570,000 distinct CDR3 sequences; 6.5% to 8% were counted once. The ten largest make up roughly 13% of the sample.

Sequencing used PBMCs from blood, obtained less than 30 months after vaccination. The chain is assembled from TRBV14 and TRBJ2-6; 7 bases in the middle match TRBD1. The TCR was taken from a man aged 50-75 years who received an inactivated influenza vaccine. Donor details come from another sample of the same person, matched by shared clones. The DNA sequence reads TGTGCCAGCAGCCCTCCCGACAGGGCTGGGGCCAACGTCCTGACTTTC. It is translated as CASSPPDRAGANVLTF.